Presented here are 28 T cell receptor beta chains from one specimen sequenced in a study of blood T cell repertoires in COVID-19. Sequenced by immunoSEQ multiplex PCR; TCRdb stores in-frame clones only, minus some. Here the sample spans hundreds of thousands of clones, roughly 80% being singletons. Sequencing input: PBMCs or T cells enriched from blood (not recorded which). These receptor sequences come from a man aged 35-49 years who had been exposed to COVID-19.

This clone appeared many times. The rearrangement links TRBV29-1 to TRBJ2-5; 10 bases match TRBD1. With V trimmed by 0 bases and J by 4 bases, 2 bases remained unmatched. The CDR3 is 14 amino acids. Germline V gives CDR1 SQVTM, CDR2 ANQGSEA. The CDR3 DNA follows: TGCAGCGTTGAAGATCGACAGGGGGCAGAGACCCAGTACTTC. As protein: CSVEDRQGAETQYF.

The chain recombines TRBV3-1 (or the pseudogene TRBV3-2) with TRBJ2-7; tentatively, D is TRBD1 (5 bases). V shed 0 bases and J shed 5 bases, with 14 bases lying between them. The CDR3 is made up of 15 amino acids. The V gene's germline CDR1 is LGHDT and CDR2 YNNKEL (reference sequence). CDR3: CASSQDRAGLDEQYF. Written as DNA, the CDR3 is TGTGCCAGCAGCCAAGATCGTGCAGGGCTGGACGAGCAGTACTTC.

This clone came up a few times. V gene TRBV5-1 combines with J gene TRBJ2-1; TRBD1 matches 7 bases. This CDR3 has 16 residues. Germline V gene data show CDR1 as SGHRS and CDR2 as YFSETQ. J was trimmed by 4 bases and V by 1 base; bases with no gene match: 8. CDR3 nucleotides: TGCGCCAGCAGCTTGCTTCCGGGACAGCGATACAATGAGCAGTTCTTC. Protein: CASSLLPGQRYNEQFF. The whole variable domain, remainder taken from reference TRBV5-1 and TRBJ2-1, is KAGVTQTPRYLIKTRGQQVTLSCSPISGHRSVSWYQQTPGQGLQFLFEYFSETQRNKGNFPGRFSGRQFSNSRSEMNVSTLELGDSALYLCASSLLPGQRYNEQFFGPGTRLTVL.

This chain joins TRBV24-1 and TRBJ2-1; D unresolved. This CDR3 has 13 residues. Trimming left V 4 bases short and J 4 bases short, with 7 bases between. In germline, CDR1 is KGHDR, CDR2 SFDVKD. The CDR3 protein is CATSDPGYNEQFF. The CDR3 nucleotides are TGTGCCACCAGTGACCCGGGTTACAATGAGCAGTTCTTC.

This sequence joins TRBV5-1 and TRBJ2-3; 14 bases align to TRBD2. Germline V gene lookup returns CDR1 SGHRS and CDR2 YFSETQ. The V segment lost 5 bases and the J segment 0 bases; nucleotides outside the gene matches: 11. The CDR3 is 19 amino acids. This CDR3 reads CASRDGTSGRSLSTDTQYF. Written as DNA, the CDR3 is TGCGCCAGCAGGGACGGGACTAGCGGGAGATCCTTGAGCACAGATACGCAGTATTTT.

The chain is built from TRBV6-1 and TRBJ2-1, with 10 positions matching TRBD1. CDR3 length: 16 amino acids. Per germline, CDR1 MNHNS and CDR2 SASEGT. V shed 0 bases, J shed 4 bases, and the junction held 3 bases outside the gene matches. The DNA of the CDR3 is TGTGCCAGCAGTGAAGCAACGGGACAGGGGTACAATGAGCAGTTCTTC. This sequence encodes CASSEATGQGYNEQFF.

To note about this clone: At the DNA level, this CDR3 is encoded by other sequences in the same sample as well. This chain connects TRBV30 to TRBJ1-3; the D is unclear. CDR3 length: 11 residues. The germline V gene has CDR1 GTSNPN and CDR2 SVGIG (reference sequence). Trimming removed 4 bases from V and 4 bases from J, with 5 bases in between. CDR3 loop: CAWTVGNTIYF. CDR3 DNA sequence: TGTGCCTGGACAGTGGGAAACACCATATATTTT.

The gene calls are TRBV11-3 and TRBJ2-1; 11 nucleotides match TRBD2. This CDR3 region has 14 residues. The ends lost 7 bases at V and 7 bases at J; junction bases unmatched: 6. CDR1 and CDR2 (germline): SGHNT, YENEEA. CDR3 loop: CASTLLAGVNEQFF. The CDR3 nucleotides read TGTGCCAGCACCCTACTAGCGGGAGTTAATGAGCAGTTCTTC.

The chain has TRBV7-6 and TRBJ2-2; TRBD1 matches 10 bases. This CDR3 contains 17 residues. Trimming cost V 5 bases and J 5 bases; bases outside gene matches: 11. Germline V gene data show CDR1 as SGHVS and CDR2 as FNYEAQ. For the CDR3, the DNA is TGTGCCAGCAGCGACCGGGACAGGGGCAGTGGGACCGGGGAGCTGTTTTTT. Translating gives CASSDRDRGSGTGELFF.

In this sample, this clone turned up once. The chain couples TRBV7-9 to TRBJ2-7; a possible D gene is TRBD1 (5 bases). The CDR3 loop spans 15 amino acids. The germline V gene has CDR1 SEHNR and CDR2 FQNEAQ (reference sequence). V lost 0 bases and J lost 7, with 16 bases in between. The chain's CDR3 is CASSLALIGVGEQYF. CDR3 nucleotide sequence: TGTGCCAGCAGCTTAGCGCTTATAGGGGTCGGGGAGCAGTACTTC.

The chain combines TRBV24-1 with TRBJ1-1; D gene ambiguous. Germline loops: CDR1 KGHDR, CDR2 SFDVKD. The CDR3 runs to 12 residues. Trimming took off 1 base at V and 7 bases at J, with 6 bases between the two ends. The CDR3 is CATSDFGSEAFF. DNA of the CDR3: TGTGCCACCAGTGATTTTGGCAGTGAAGCTTTCTTT.

CDR3 bases: TGTGCCAGCAGCTCTAGCGGGACTAGCACAGATACGCAGTATTTT. Translation gives CASSSSGTSTDTQYF. The V call is TRBV7-6, the J call TRBJ2-3, with TRBD2 matching over 9 bases. Germline V gene lookup returns CDR1 SGHVS and CDR2 FNYEAQ. There are 15 residues in the CDR3. Losses at the gene ends were 4 bases for V and 0 bases for J; bases not matched to a gene: 2.

The rearrangement links TRBV30 to TRBJ1-6, with TRBD1 matching 7 bases. Germline CDR1 is GTSNPN and CDR2 is SVGIG (reference sequence). V trimming: 5 bases; J trimming: 6 bases; junction bases outside the gene matches: 1. CDR3 length: 12 residues. CDR3 in amino acids: CAWDRANSPLHF. The CDR3 nucleotides are TGTGCCTGGGACAGGGCTAATTCACCCCTCCACTTT. Full variable domain (remainder filled in from reference TRBV30 and TRBJ1-6): SQTIHQWPATLVQPVGSPLSLECTVEGTSNPNLYWYRQAAGRGLQLLFYSVGIGQISSEVPQNLSASRPQDRQFILSSKKLLLSDSGFYLCAWDRANSPLHFGNGTRLTVT.

The chain joins TRBV5-1 to TRBJ1-6; D gene unclear. Germline V gives CDR1 SGHRS, CDR2 YFSETQ. The CDR3 spans 15 residues. Trimming pared 3 bases from V and 9 bases from J, leaving 16 bases between. CDR3 sequence reads: CASSYSVGDGSPLHF. CDR3 bases: TGCGCCAGCAGCTATTCCGTCGGGGATGGTTCACCCCTCCACTTT. The full variable domain, in which reference TRBV5-1 and TRBJ1-6 provide the parts outside the CDR3, is KAGVTQTPRYLIKTRGQQVTLSCSPISGHRSVSWYQQTPGQGLQFLFEYFSETQRNKGNFPGRFSGRQFSNSRSEMNVSTLELGDSALYLCASSYSVGDGSPLHFGNGTRLTVT.

The chain uses TRBV30 and TRBJ1-5; 7 nucleotides match TRBD1. The CDR3 contains 13 residues. Germline V gene sequence: CDR1 GTSNPN, CDR2 SVGIG (reference sequence). Unmatched junction bases numbered 9, after V lost 7 bases and J lost 6 bases. As DNA, the CDR3 is TGTGCCTCCGAGGGGGCACAGGGTCAGCCCCAGCATTTT. Its translation is CASEGAQGQPQHF.

In its sample, this clone was seen once. The V and J genes are TRBV29-1 and TRBJ1-1; 9 bases are shared with TRBD1. Germline trimming cut 6 bases from V and 8 bases from J; bases unmatched to any gene: 10. Germline V gene data show CDR1 as SQVTM and CDR2 as ANQGSEA. This CDR3 comprises 13 residues. This chain's CDR3 is CSVAGQGTKEAFF. The CDR3 DNA follows: TGCAGCGTCGCAGGACAGGGGACGAAAGAAGCTTTCTTT.

This chain links TRBV25-1 with TRBJ1-2; tentatively, D is TRBD1 (5 bases). The CDR3 sequence is 12 residues long. V lost 8 bases, J lost 2 bases, and 9 bases lay in between. CDR1 and CDR2 (germline): MGHDK, SYGVNS. CDR3 nucleotide sequence: TGTGCCAGCTCCAGGGTCAACTATGGCTACACCTTC. Amino acid sequence: CASSRVNYGYTF.

This clone was detected once. The chain is built from TRBV10-3 and TRBJ1-2; 11 bases are a match to TRBD1. V was clipped by 8 bases and J by 6 bases; unmatched bases: 8. CDR1 and CDR2 (germline): ENHRY, SYGVKD. This CDR3 contains 14 residues. CDR3 residues: CAIVAGQGVNGYTF. CDR3 coding DNA: TGTGCCATCGTGGCGGGACAGGGGGTAAATGGCTACACCTTC.

The CDR3 nucleotides read TGTGCCAGCAGCTTATCTCGGCGTGGAGCCGGGGAGCTGTTTTTT. The encoded protein is CASSLSRRGAGELFF. The chain uses TRBV7-3 and TRBJ2-2; no firm D call. Trimming took 2 bases from V and 6 from J, leaving 13 bases between them. CDR1 is SGHTA and CDR2 is FQGTGA in the germline V gene. The CDR3 is made up of 15 amino acids.

The gene calls are TRBV19 and TRBJ2-5, with a tentative D call TRBD2 (6 bases). Per the germline V gene, CDR1 is LNHDA and CDR2 is SQIVND (reference sequence). CDR3 length equals 14 residues. Trimming cost V 3 bases and J 5 bases, with 13 bases left between them. In nucleotides, the CDR3 is TGTGCCAGTAGTATTGGACTACCAGGGGAGACCCAGTACTTC. Its translation is CASSIGLPGETQYF.

The gene calls are TRBV18 and TRBJ1-6; perhaps TRBD1 as D (6 bases). This CDR3 has 14 residues. Trimming pared 2 bases from V and 10 bases from J, leaving 12 bases between. The germline CDR1 and CDR2 sequences are KGHSH and LQKENI. The chain's CDR3 is CASSPAGARSPLHF. The CDR3 DNA sequence: TGTGCCAGCTCACCAGCGGGGGCGCGGTCACCCCTCCACTTT.

This rearrangement joins TRBV28 to TRBJ1-2; D uncertain. The germline gives CDR1 MDHEN, CDR2 SYDVKM. Trimming left V 6 bases short and J 7 bases short, with 18 bases between. This CDR3 comprises 14 residues. CDR3 sequence: CASSGGQRSAGYTF. The CDR3 DNA sequence: TGTGCCAGCAGCGGAGGGCAGCGCTCAGCTGGCTACACCTTC.

The gene calls are TRBV7-3 and TRBJ2-3, with D maybe TRBD1 (5 bases). Germline V gene data show CDR1 as SGHTA and CDR2 as FQGTGA. V was shortened by 5 bases and J by 5 bases, with 11 bases between the two germline ends. The CDR3 spans 13 residues. The CDR3 nucleotides are TGTGCCAGCAGCATGAGTCAGGGAGATACGCAGTATTTT. Translating it yields CASSMSQGDTQYF.

The chain has TRBV7-3 and TRBJ2-5; 7 bases agree with TRBD2. Per the germline V gene, CDR1 is SGHTA and CDR2 is FQGTGA. J was trimmed by 11 bases and V by 0 bases; bases with no gene match: 6. The CDR3 length is 13 residues. Here the CDR3 DNA reads TGTGCCAGCAGCTTAACTTCTAGCGGAGGGCAGTACTTC. It specifies CASSLTSSGGQYF.

This clone was picked up a small number of times. The CDR3 coding sequence is TGTGCCAGCCCACCCCGGGTAGGGACTCCTTACAATGAGCAGTTCTTC. Amino acid sequence: CASPPRVGTPYNEQFF. V usage is TRBV28 and J usage is TRBJ2-1; maybe TRBD2 (6 bases). The germline V gene encodes CDR1 MDHEN and CDR2 SYDVKM. This CDR3 contains 16 residues. The germline V and J ends were trimmed by 8 bases and 4 bases, with 21 bases remaining between them.

V is TRBV5-1 and J is TRBJ2-3; D gene uncertain. CDR1 and CDR2 from the germline V gene are SGHRS and YFSETQ. The CDR3 length is 16 residues. Trimming took 0 bases from V and 0 from J, leaving 11 bases between them. The DNA of the CDR3 is TGCGCCAGCAGCTTGGTTCCCGGGTCTAGCACAGATACGCAGTATTTT. Residues: CASSLVPGSSTDTQYF.

This clone was picked up one time. J is TRBJ2-3 and V is TRBV4-1; possible D gene TRBD2, 6 bases. Trimming took off 1 base at V and 4 bases at J, with 15 bases between the two ends. This CDR3 has 16 amino acids. Germline V gene lookup returns CDR1 MGHRA and CDR2 YSYEKL. The chain's CDR3 is CASSQARLGSADTQYF. The CDR3 coding sequence is TGCGCCAGCAGCCAAGCCCGACTAGGTTCCGCAGATACGCAGTATTTT.

The chain has TRBV12-3 or TRBV12-4 and TRBJ2-7, with D possibly being TRBD1 (6 bases). The CDR3 contains 13 residues. Trimming cost V 6 bases and J 5 bases, with 14 bases left between them. CDR3 in amino acids: CASRVTGLHEQYF. The CDR3 bases are TGTGCCAGCAGAGTTACAGGGTTGCACGAGCAGTACTTC.